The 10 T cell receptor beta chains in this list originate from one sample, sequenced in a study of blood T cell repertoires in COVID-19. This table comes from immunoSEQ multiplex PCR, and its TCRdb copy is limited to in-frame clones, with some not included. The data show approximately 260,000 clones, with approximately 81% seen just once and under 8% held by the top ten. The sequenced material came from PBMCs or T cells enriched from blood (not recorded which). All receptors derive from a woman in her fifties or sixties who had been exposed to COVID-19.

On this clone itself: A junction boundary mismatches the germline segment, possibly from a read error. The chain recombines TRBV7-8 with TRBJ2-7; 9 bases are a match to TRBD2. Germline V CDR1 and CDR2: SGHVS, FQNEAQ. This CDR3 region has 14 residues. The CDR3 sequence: CASSVSGGLYAQYF. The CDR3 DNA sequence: TGTGCCAGCAGCGTTAGCGGGGGCCTCTACGCGCAGTACTTC.

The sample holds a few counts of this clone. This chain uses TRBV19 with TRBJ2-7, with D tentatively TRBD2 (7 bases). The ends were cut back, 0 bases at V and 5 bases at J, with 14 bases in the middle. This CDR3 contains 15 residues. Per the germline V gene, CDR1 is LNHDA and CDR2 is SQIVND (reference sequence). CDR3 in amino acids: CASSIDSAGADEQYF. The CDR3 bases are TGTGCCAGTAGTATAGACTCGGCGGGGGCCGACGAGCAGTACTTC. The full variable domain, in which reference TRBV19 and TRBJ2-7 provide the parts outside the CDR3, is DGGITQSPKYLFRKEGQNVTLSCEQNLNHDAMYWYRQDPGQGLRLIYYSQIVNDFQKGDIAEGYSVSREKKESFPLTVTSAQKNPTAFYLCASSIDSAGADEQYFGPGTRLTVT.

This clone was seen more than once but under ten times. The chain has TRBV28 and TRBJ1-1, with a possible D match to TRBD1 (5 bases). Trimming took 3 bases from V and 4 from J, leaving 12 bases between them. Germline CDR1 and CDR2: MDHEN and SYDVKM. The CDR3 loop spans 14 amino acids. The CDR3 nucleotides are TGTGCCAGCAGTTTTCGGGGGAGTGGCACTGAAGCTTTCTTT. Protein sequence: CASSFRGSGTEAFF. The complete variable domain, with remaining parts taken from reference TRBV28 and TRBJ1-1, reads DVKVTQSSRYLVKRTGEKVFLECVQDMDHENMFWYRQDPGLGLRLIYFSYDVKMKEKGDIPEGYSVSREKKERFSLILESASTNQTSMYLCASSFRGSGTEAFFGQGTRLTVV.

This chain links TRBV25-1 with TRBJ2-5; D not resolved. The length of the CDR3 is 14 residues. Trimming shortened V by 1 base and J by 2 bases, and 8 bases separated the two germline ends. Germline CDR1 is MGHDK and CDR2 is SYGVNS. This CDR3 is CASSESSWQETQYF. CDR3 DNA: TGTGCCAGCAGTGAATCAAGCTGGCAAGAGACCCAGTACTTC. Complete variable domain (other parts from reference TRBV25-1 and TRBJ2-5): EADIYQTPRYLVIGTGKKITLECSQTMGHDKMYWYQQDPGMELHLIHYSYGVNSTEKGDLSSESTVSRIRTEHFPLTLESARPSHTSQYLCASSESSWQETQYFGPGTRLLVL.

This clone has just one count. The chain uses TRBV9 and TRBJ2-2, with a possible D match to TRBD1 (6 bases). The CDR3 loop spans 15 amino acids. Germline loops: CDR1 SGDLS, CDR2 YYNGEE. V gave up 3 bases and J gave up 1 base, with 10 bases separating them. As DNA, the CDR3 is TGTGCCAGCAGCGCCCGGACAGAGAACACCGGGGAGCTGTTTTTT. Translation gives CASSARTENTGELFF.

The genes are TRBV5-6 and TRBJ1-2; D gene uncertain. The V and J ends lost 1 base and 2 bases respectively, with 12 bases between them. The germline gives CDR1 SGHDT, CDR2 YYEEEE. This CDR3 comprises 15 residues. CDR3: CASSLLQLLNYGYTF. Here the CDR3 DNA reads TGTGCCAGCAGCTTGCTTCAGTTATTAAACTATGGCTACACCTTC.

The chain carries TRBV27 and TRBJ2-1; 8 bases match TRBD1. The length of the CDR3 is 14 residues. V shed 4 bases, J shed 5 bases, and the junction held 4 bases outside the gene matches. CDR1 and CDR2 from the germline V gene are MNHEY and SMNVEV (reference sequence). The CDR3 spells CASSWGTGNNEQFF. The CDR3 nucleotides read TGTGCCAGCAGTTGGGGGACAGGTAACAATGAGCAGTTCTTC.

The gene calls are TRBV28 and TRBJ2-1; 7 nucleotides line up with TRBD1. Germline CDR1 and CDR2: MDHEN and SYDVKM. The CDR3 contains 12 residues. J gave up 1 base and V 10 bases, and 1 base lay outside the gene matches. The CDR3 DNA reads TGTGCCATACAGGGGTCCTACAATGAGCAGTTCTTC. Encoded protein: CAIQGSYNEQFF.

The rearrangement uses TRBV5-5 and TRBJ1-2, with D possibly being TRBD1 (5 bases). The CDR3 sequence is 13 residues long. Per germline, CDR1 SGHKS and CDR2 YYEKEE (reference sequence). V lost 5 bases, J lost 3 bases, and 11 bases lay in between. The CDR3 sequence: CASSVTAYYGYTF. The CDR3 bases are TGTGCCAGCAGTGTGACAGCTTACTATGGCTACACCTTC. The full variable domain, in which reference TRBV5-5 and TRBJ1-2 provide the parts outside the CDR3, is DAGVTQSPTHLIKTRGQQVTLRCSPISGHKSVSWYQQVLGQGPQFIFQYYEKEERGRGNFPDRFSARQFPNYSSELNVNALLLGDSALYLCASSVTAYYGYTFGSGTRLTVV.

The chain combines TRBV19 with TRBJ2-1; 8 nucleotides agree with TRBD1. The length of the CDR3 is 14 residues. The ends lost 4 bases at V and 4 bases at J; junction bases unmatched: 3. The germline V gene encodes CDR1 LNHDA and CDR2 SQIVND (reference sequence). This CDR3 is CASSTGTGYNEQFF. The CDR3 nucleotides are TGTGCCAGTAGTACCGGGACAGGTTACAATGAGCAGTTCTTC.